The sequence of this TCR beta chain was determined in a study of T-cell reconstitution after alpha-beta-depleted transplantation in children. The study, taken as a whole, reports: Newly produced T cells mostly accounted for T-cell counts and diversity one year post-transplant.

Germline CDR1 reads SGHRS; CDR2 reads YFSETQ. This CDR3 is built from 16 residues. The trim removed 3 bases at V and 2 bases at J, leaving 6 bases unmatched. Unique molecular identifiers were incorporated into the prepared TCRbeta library. TCRdb analysed the PCR reads with MiXCR anew, one entry per CDR3 protein. The sample lists around 180,000 distinct CDR3 sequences; over 8.5% were seen once. In its sample, this clonotype was seen many times. Its antigen is unidentified. The V gene is TRBV5-1, the J gene TRBJ2-3, with 10 positions matching TRBD2. The starting material was PBMCs, obtained before TCRalphabeta/CD19-depleted stem cell transplant. This receptor was taken from a boy between 2 and 15 years old with acute myeloid leukemia, due to receive a stem cell transplant. The CDR3: CASSYTSGVYTDTQYF. The CDR3, as DNA: TGCGCCAGCAGCTATACTAGCGGGGTATACACAGATACGCAGTATTTT.